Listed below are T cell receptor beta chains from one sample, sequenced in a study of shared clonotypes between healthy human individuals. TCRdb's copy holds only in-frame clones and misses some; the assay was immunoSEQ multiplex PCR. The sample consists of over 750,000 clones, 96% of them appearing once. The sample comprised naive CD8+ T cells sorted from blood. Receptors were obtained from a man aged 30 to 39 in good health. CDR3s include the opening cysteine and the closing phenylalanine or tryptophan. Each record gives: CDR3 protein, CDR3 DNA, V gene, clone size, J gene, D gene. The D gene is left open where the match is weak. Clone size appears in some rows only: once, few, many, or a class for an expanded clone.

CASSEGQAYEQYF TGCGCCAGCAGTGAGGGACAGGCCTACGAGCAGTACTTC TRBV10-2 - TRBJ2-7 TRBD1
CASSLETGRAAFF TGTGCCAGCAGCTTAGAAACAGGGAGGGCGGCTTTCTTT TRBV11-2 - TRBJ1-1 -
CASSFQEKRVGPYYEQYF TGTGCCAGCAGCTTCCAAGAGAAGCGGGTTGGCCCTTACTACGAGCAGTACTTC TRBV7-9 - TRBJ2-7 -
CASSVGHPPDTQYF TGTGCCAGCAGCGTGGGCCACCCCCCAGATACGCAGTATTTT TRBV9 once TRBJ2-3 -
CASSQEAGPETQYF TGCGCCAGCAGCCAAGAGGCGGGTCCAGAGACCCAGTACTTC TRBV4-1 - TRBJ2-5 -
CASSTRQYNEQFF TGCGCCAGCAGCACCAGACAGTACAATGAGCAGTTCTTC TRBV4-1 - TRBJ2-1 -
CASSPPDSTVNQPQHF TGTGCCAGCTCACCACCGGACAGCACTGTCAATCAGCCCCAGCATTTT TRBV18 once TRBJ1-5 -
CASRGLSTGELFF TGTGCCAGCAGGGGACTTTCCACCGGGGAGCTGTTTTTT TRBV2 - TRBJ2-2 -
CASSGDNYGYTF TGTGCCAGCAGCGGGGACAACTATGGCTACACCTTC TRBV9 - TRBJ1-2 -
CATWGSEPYNEQFF TGTGCCACCTGGGGTAGCGAGCCTTACAATGAGCAGTTCTTC TRBV10-3 - TRBJ2-1 -
CASSLSGGSYTF TGTGCCAGCAGCTTATCCGGGGGCTCCTACACCTTC TRBV11-1 - TRBJ1-2 -
CASSYSPSGNTGELFF TGTGCCAGCAGTTACTCCCCCAGCGGGAACACCGGGGAGCTGTTTTTT TRBV6-5 - TRBJ2-2 -
CASSPLASGFNGELFF TGTGCCAGCAGCCCCCTTGCTAGCGGCTTCAACGGGGAGCTGTTTTTT TRBV14 - TRBJ2-2 TRBD2
CASSFAHLYEQYF TGTGCCAGCAGCTTCGCACACCTCTACGAGCAGTACTTC TRBV7-2 - TRBJ2-7 -
CASSVGTGGSYEQYF TGTGCCAGCAGCGTAGGTACAGGGGGCTCCTACGAGCAGTACTTC TRBV9 - TRBJ2-7 TRBD1
CASSLDLRGPMSYEQYF TGCGCCAGCAGCTTGGATCTGCGGGGACCCATGAGCTACGAGCAGTACTTC TRBV5-1 - TRBJ2-7 -
CAIRDGTSGRAVTDTQYF TGTGCCATCAGGGATGGGACTAGCGGGAGGGCCGTCACAGATACGCAGTATTTT TRBV10-3 - TRBJ2-3 TRBD2
CASRHGLAPYNEQFF TGTGCCAGCAGACATGGACTCGCCCCTTACAATGAGCAGTTCTTC TRBV7-6 - TRBJ2-1 -
CASSPRLAGDGDEQYF TGTGCCAGCAGCCCGAGACTAGCGGGAGATGGCGACGAGCAGTACTTC TRBV9 - TRBJ2-7 TRBD2
CASSDRVNVAGGWYEQFF TGCGCCAGCAGCGACCGGGTCAACGTAGCGGGGGGGTGGTATGAGCAGTTCTTC TRBV4-3 - TRBJ2-1 TRBD2
CASSYSTSGRGEQYF TGTGCCAGCAGTTACTCGACTAGCGGGAGAGGCGAGCAGTACTTC TRBV6-5 - TRBJ2-7 TRBD2
CASSPTNYRGFNTDTQYF TGTGCCAGCTCACCAACTAACTACAGGGGGTTTAACACAGATACGCAGTATTTT TRBV18 - TRBJ2-3 TRBD1
CASNPHGGGEWGNEQFF TGCGCCAGCAACCCGCACGGGGGAGGGGAATGGGGCAATGAGCAGTTCTTC TRBV4-1 once TRBJ2-1 TRBD2
CASSSGLGNEQFF TGTGCCAGCAGCTCGGGACTAGGGAATGAGCAGTTCTTC TRBV7-7 - TRBJ2-1 TRBD2
CASSEARTDTEAFF TGTGCCAGCAGTGAAGCAAGGACAGACACTGAAGCTTTCTTT TRBV6-1 - TRBJ1-1 -
CASSLLGARETQYF TGTGCCAGCAGTTTATTGGGGGCACGAGAGACCCAGTACTTC TRBV27 - TRBJ2-5 -
CASSQTGDTGELFF TGTGCCAGCAGCCAGACAGGAGACACCGGGGAGCTGTTTTTT TRBV7-2 - TRBJ2-2 -
CASSHGGRGGNEQFF TGCGCCAGCAGCCATGGCGGGAGAGGGGGCAATGAGCAGTTCTTC TRBV4-3 - TRBJ2-1 -
CASGTVGGYTF TGTGCCAGTGGGACAGTGGGGGGCTACACCTTC TRBV9 - TRBJ1-2 TRBD1
CASSVGRSSYNEQFF TGTGCCAGCAGCGTAGGGAGGAGCTCCTACAATGAGCAGTTCTTC TRBV9 - TRBJ2-1 -
CASSHPSGGGNTGELFF TGTGCCAGCAGCCATCCTAGCGGGGGAGGGAACACCGGGGAGCTGTTTTTT TRBV11-2 - TRBJ2-2 TRBD2
CASRPQGWGPNTEAFF TGTGCCAGCAGACCTCAGGGGTGGGGGCCGAACACTGAAGCTTTCTTT TRBV13 - TRBJ1-1 -
CASSLGEDYNTDTQYF TGTGCCAGCAGCTTGGGGGAGGACTATAACACAGATACGCAGTATTTT TRBV7-3 - TRBJ2-3 -
CASSDRVYGYTF TGTGCCAGCAGCGACAGAGTCTATGGCTACACCTTC TRBV9 - TRBJ1-2 -
CASRQWFRDEQYF TGTGCCAGCCGGCAATGGTTTAGGGACGAGCAGTACTTC TRBV6-9 once TRBJ2-7 -
CAWSVGMQFF TGTGCCTGGAGTGTCGGAATGCAGTTCTTC TRBV30 - TRBJ2-1 -
CASSLGRSWNQETQYF TGTGCCAGCAGCTTAGGGCGGAGTTGGAATCAAGAGACCCAGTACTTC TRBV7-6 - TRBJ2-5 -
CASSAGTGDQPQHF TGTGCCAGCAGCGCCGGGACAGGGGATCAGCCCCAGCATTTT TRBV11-3 - TRBJ1-5 TRBD1
CASSPGLAGTYEQYF TGCGCCAGCAGCCCGGGACTAGCGGGTACCTACGAGCAGTACTTC TRBV4-3 - TRBJ2-7 TRBD2
CASSPSSYEQYF TGTGCCAGCTCCCCGAGCTCCTACGAGCAGTACTTC TRBV27 - TRBJ2-7 -
CASSARRVYEQYF TGTGCCAGCAGTGCCCGTCGTGTCTACGAGCAGTACTTC TRBV6-1 - TRBJ2-7 -
CASSFRQGDEQYF TGTGCCAGCAGTTTTCGGCAAGGGGACGAGCAGTACTTC TRBV28 - TRBJ2-7 -
CASSLLGYEQYF TGTGCCAGCAGTTTGTTGGGTTACGAGCAGTACTTC TRBV28 - TRBJ2-7 -
CASSVPSGSGTYEQYF TGTGCCAGCAGTGTACCTAGCGGGAGTGGAACCTACGAGCAGTACTTC TRBV2 - TRBJ2-7 TRBD2
CASTPLGPGELFF TGTGCCAGCACCCCGTTGGGCCCCGGGGAGCTGTTTTTT TRBV27 - TRBJ2-2 -
CASSESLAKNIQYF TGTGCCAGCAGTGAATCCCTAGCCAAAAACATTCAGTACTTC TRBV6-1 - TRBJ2-4 -
CASSRGTGYNQPQHF TGTGCCAGCAGCCGTGGGACAGGATACAATCAGCCCCAGCATTTT TRBV7-2 once TRBJ1-5 TRBD1
CASSVRDRGSSYNEQFF TGTGCCAGCAGTGTGAGGGACAGGGGAAGCTCCTACAATGAGCAGTTCTTC TRBV6-1 - TRBJ2-1 TRBD1
CSVVPGVAGYNEQYF TGCAGCGTTGTGCCAGGGGTAGCGGGATACAACGAGCAGTACTTC TRBV29-1 once TRBJ2-7 TRBD2
CATSRDLATYRETQYF TGTGCCACCAGCAGAGATCTGGCTACTTACCGGGAGACCCAGTACTTC TRBV15 - TRBJ2-5 -
CASSADLSPREQYF TGTGCCAGCAGCGCGGACCTCTCACCGCGCGAGCAGTACTTC TRBV9 - TRBJ2-7 -
CASSSPFGRGQGGTEAFF TGTGCCAGCAGCTCCCCCTTCGGCAGGGGGCAAGGGGGAACTGAAGCTTTCTTT TRBV7-9 - TRBJ1-1 TRBD1
CASSPAVVETQYF TGTGCCAGCAGCCCAGCGGTGGTGGAGACCCAGTACTTC TRBV7-8 - TRBJ2-5 -